The clone carrying this T cell receptor (beta chain) was detected once. Its specificity is not known. The sample is drawn from a study of identical twins. Whole-study findings and limits: Out-of-frame alpha sequences shared by twins were enriched for low generation probability.

Each CDR3 protein gets one entry after TCRdb re-called the 5' RACE reads with MiXCR. The sample lists approximately 890,000 distinct CDR3 sequences; about 12% were seen once. Germline CDR1 is SNHLY and CDR2 is FYNNEI. The CDR3 has 13 amino acids. V was shortened by 4 bases and J by 8 bases, with 12 bases between the two germline ends. This sample also appeared in a second study, on yellow fever vaccine responses in identical twins.

The chain couples TRBV2 to TRBJ2-1, with unresolved D. This receptor was obtained from a woman between 18 and 30 years old in good health. Sequencing used PBMCs. In nucleotides, the CDR3 is TGTGCCAGCAGTGGAGAAGTGGTACATGAGCAGTTCTTC. This codes for CASSGEVVHEQFF.